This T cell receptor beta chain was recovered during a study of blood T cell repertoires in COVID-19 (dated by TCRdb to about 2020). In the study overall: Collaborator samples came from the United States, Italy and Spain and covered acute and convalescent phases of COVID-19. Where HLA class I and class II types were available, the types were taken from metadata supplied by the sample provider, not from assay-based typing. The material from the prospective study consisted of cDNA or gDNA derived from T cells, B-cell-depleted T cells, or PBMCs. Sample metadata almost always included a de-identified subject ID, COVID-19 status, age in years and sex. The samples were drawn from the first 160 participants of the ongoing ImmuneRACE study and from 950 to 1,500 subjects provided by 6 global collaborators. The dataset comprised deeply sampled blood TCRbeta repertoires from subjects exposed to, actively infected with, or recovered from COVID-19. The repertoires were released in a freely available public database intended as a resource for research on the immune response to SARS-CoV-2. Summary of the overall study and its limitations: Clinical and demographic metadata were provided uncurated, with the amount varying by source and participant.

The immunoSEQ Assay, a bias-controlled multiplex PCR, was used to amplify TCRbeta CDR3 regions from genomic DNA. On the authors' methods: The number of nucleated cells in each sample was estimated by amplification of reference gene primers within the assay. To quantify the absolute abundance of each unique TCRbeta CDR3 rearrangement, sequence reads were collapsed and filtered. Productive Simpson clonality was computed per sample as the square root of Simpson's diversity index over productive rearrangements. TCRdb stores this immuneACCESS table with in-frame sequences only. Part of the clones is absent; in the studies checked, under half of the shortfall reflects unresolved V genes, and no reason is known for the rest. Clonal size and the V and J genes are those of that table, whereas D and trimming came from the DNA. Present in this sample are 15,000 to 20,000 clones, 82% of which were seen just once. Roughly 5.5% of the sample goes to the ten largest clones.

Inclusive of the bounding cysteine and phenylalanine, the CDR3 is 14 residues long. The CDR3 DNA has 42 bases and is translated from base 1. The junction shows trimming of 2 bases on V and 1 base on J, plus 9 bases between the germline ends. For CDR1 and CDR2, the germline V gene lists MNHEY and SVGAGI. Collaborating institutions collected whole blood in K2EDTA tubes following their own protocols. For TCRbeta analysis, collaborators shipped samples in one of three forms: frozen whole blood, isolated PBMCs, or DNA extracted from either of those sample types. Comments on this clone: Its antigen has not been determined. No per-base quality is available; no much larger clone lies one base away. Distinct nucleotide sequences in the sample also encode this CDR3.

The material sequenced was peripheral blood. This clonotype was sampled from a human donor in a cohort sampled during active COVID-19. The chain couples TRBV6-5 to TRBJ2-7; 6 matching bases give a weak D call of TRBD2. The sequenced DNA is TGTGCCAGCAGTTACCGGCGGGATTCCTACGAGCAGTACTTC. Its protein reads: CASSYRRDSYEQYF.